The rows below give T cell receptor beta chains drawn from one sample of a study of Graves' ophthalmopathy and Graves' hyperthyroidism. MiXCR, applied by TCRdb to the multiplex PCR reads, yields one record per CDR3 protein. The sample includes over 450,000 distinct CDR3 sequences, over 13% of them seen just once. Source material: blood. Receptors were obtained from a woman under 40 with Graves' ophthalmopathy. The CDR3 runs from the conserved cysteine through the conserved F or W. The listing skips clone size in some rows; elsewhere it reads once, few, many or a size class.

>TRBV20-1|many|TRBJ2-6
CSAPRTGTGPRGANVLTF
>TRBV4-2|few|TRBJ2-5
CASSQEQGFWETQYF
>TRBV12-3/TRBV12-4|many|TRBJ2-5
CASSLSRGYQETQYF
>TRBV6-1|many|TRBJ1-2
CASSEAGGLDGNYGYTF
>TRBV27|many|TRBJ1-5
CASSWDGYSNQPQHF
>TRBV5-1|many|TRBJ1-1
CASKLGGDTEAFF
>TRBV18|NA|TRBJ1-1
CASSPTSDSRGAGSEAFF
>TRBV19|many|TRBJ1-1
CASSIYLNTEAFF
>TRBV5-1|few|TRBJ1-3
CASSFEAPRAGNTIYF
>TRBV14|many|TRBJ2-7
CASSPATYSYEQYF
>TRBV11-1|many|TRBJ2-2
CASSLGLATGELFF
>TRBV25-1|NA|TRBJ2-5
CASSPLGGGDGTQYF
>TRBV7-9|many|TRBJ2-7
CASTPPGGGAYEQYF
>TRBV12-3/TRBV12-4|many|TRBJ1-1
CASSLIWRQNTEAFF
>TRBV20-1|few|TRBJ1-6
CSAWSDRVGSPLHF
>TRBV27|NA|TRBJ2-4
CASSSLHGWDIQYF
>TRBV6-5|many|TRBJ1-5
CASSYSNPGRGVQPQHF
>TRBV27|many|TRBJ2-7
CASSTVAGAYEQYF
>TRBV6-1|many|TRBJ1-1
CASTPTGGATEAFF
>TRBV20-1|few|TRBJ2-7
CSASTSGGAPYEQYF
>TRBV19|few|TRBJ1-5
CASSGDRDRPQHF
>TRBV20-1|many|TRBJ1-2
CSARDGGRGNDGYTF
>TRBV19|many|TRBJ1-2
CASSWTGRLPGYTF
>TRBV6-2/TRBV6-3|few|TRBJ2-4
CASSPGRAKNIQYF
>TRBV12-3/TRBV12-4|many|TRBJ2-7
CASSFGRVGLANYEQYF
>TRBV24-1|many|TRBJ2-7
CATSDGTGYHEQYF
>TRBV5-1|many|TRBJ2-2
CASSSMKGPTGELFF
>TRBV4-2|many|TRBJ2-7
CASSPDSDYEQYF
>TRBV29-1|NA|TRBJ2-7
CSVLPMASYEQYF
>TRBV30|many|TRBJ2-2
CAWSGPGGTGELFF
>TRBV12-3/TRBV12-4|NA|TRBJ2-7
CASSRRGRDEQYF
>TRBV18|NA|TRBJ1-1
CASSYGGARNTEAFF
>TRBV12-3/TRBV12-4|NA|TRBJ1-2
CASSFTGADGYTF
>TRBV7-9|many|TRBJ2-5
CASSSRAGVETQYF
>TRBV6-1|NA|TRBJ1-1
CATWGYTEAFF
>TRBV4-1|many|TRBJ1-5
CASSQQVGNQPQHF
>TRBV27|many|TRBJ1-5
CATRQGLGNQPQHF
>TRBV29-1|many|TRBJ2-7
CSVLAGQTYEQYF
>TRBV28|many|TRBJ2-7
CASREGQRYEQYF